This is a list of T cell receptor beta chains from one sample in a study of Graves' ophthalmopathy and Graves' hyperthyroidism. TCRdb analysed the multiplex PCR reads with MiXCR anew, one entry per CDR3 protein. The sample includes fewer than 400,000 distinct CDR3 sequences, around 16% of them seen just once. The source material was peripheral blood. The receptors shown here come from a woman aged 18-29 years with Graves' ophthalmopathy. Each CDR3 is given with its conserved first and last residue. The D gene is left open where the match is weak. Not all rows give a size; the values are once, few, many and, for expanded clones, a class.

TRBV28,few,TRBJ1-2,.,TGTGCCAGCAGCTCTTTCAGGACTAACTATGGCTACACCTTC,CASSSFRTNYGYTF
TRBV12-3/TRBV12-4,.,TRBJ2-2,TRBD1,TGTGCCAGCAGTTTCGACAGGGGTACCGCGAACACCGGGGAGCTGTTTTTT,CASSFDRGTANTGELFF
TRBV7-2,many,TRBJ1-1,.,TGTGCCAGCAGCCGAGAAATGCTGAACACTGAAGCTTTCTTT,CASSREMLNTEAFF
TRBV6-5,few,TRBJ1-1,TRBD1,TGTGCCAGCAGTTGGGACAGCCTTGAAGCTTTCTTT,CASSWDSLEAFF
TRBV11-2,many,TRBJ1-2,.,TGTGCCAGCAGGTCCTATTGGGGAGGCGCTTACTATGGCTACACCTTC,CASRSYWGGAYYGYTF
TRBV6-2/TRBV6-3,.,TRBJ2-7,.,TGTGCCAGTCTCACAGGAGCCGGGACAAAAAGCTCCTACGAGCAGTACTTC,CASLTGAGTKSSYEQYF
TRBV12-3/TRBV12-4,.,TRBJ2-7,.,TGTGCCAGCAGTTTAAGAATTAGTTCCGACTACGAGCAGTACTTC,CASSLRISSDYEQYF
TRBV4-1,many,TRBJ1-1,.,TGCGCCAGCAGCCAAGAAGGGACCGGGAACACTGAAGCTTTCTTT,CASSQEGTGNTEAFF
TRBV6-2/TRBV6-3,many,TRBJ2-2,.,TGTGCCAGCAGCCCCGGCGCAGGCCGCGCGAACACCGGGGAGCTGTTTTTT,CASSPGAGRANTGELFF
TRBV12-3/TRBV12-4,few,TRBJ2-6,TRBD2,TGTGCCAGCAGTTTCGCGGGGGAAGGGGCCAACGTCCTGACTTTC,CASSFAGEGANVLTF
TRBV9,many,TRBJ1-1,TRBD1,TGTGCCAGCAGCGCCACCGGGACAGGGAACACTGAAGCTTTCTTT,CASSATGTGNTEAFF
TRBV28,many,TRBJ1-5,.,TGTGCCAGCAGTGCCAGTGACCTCTTGCCCCAGCATTTT,CASSASDLLPQHF
TRBV9,many,TRBJ2-7,TRBD1,TGTGCCAGCAGCCCGGGACAGGGGGCAGCCTACGAGCAGTACTTC,CASSPGQGAAYEQYF
TRBV6-2/TRBV6-3,many,TRBJ1-1,.,TGTGCCAGCATCGGGGGGCTGAACACTGAAGCTTTCTTT,CASIGGLNTEAFF
TRBV6-4,many,TRBJ2-5,.,TGTGCCAGCTGGGGGGAGACCCAGTACTTC,CASWGETQYF
TRBV9,few,TRBJ2-4,.,TGTGCCAGCAGCCCGGGGGAGGGGGGGGTAGTAACCAAAAACATTCAGTACTTC,CASSPGEGGVVTKNIQYF
TRBV7-2,many,TRBJ1-2,.,TGTGCCAGCAGCTCCCGGGCAGTCGGCTACACCTTC,CASSSRAVGYTF
TRBV5-1,.,TRBJ1-6,.,TGCGCCAGCAGCTTTGGAGCTCTTTATTCACCCCTCCACTTT,CASSFGALYSPLHF
TRBV29-1,many,TRBJ1-5,.,TGCAGCGTTTCCGAGAAGGGGTTTGGCAATCAGCCCCAGCATTTT,CSVSEKGFGNQPQHF
TRBV27,many,TRBJ1-2,.,TGTGCCAGCAGTTTAAGCAGGCCGGTCCCAAATGGCTACACCTTC,CASSLSRPVPNGYTF